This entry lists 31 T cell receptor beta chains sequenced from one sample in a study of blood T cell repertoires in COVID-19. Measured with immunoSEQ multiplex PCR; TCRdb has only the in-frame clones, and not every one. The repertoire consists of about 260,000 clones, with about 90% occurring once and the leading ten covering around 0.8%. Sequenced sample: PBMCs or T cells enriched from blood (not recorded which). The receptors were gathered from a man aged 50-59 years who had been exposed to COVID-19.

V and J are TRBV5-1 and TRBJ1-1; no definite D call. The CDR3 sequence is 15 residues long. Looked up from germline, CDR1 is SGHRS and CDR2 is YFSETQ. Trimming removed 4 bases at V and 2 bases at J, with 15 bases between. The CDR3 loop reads CASSPPGSLNTEAFF. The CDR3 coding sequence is TGCGCCAGCAGCCCTCCCGGGTCTTTAAACACTGAAGCTTTCTTT.

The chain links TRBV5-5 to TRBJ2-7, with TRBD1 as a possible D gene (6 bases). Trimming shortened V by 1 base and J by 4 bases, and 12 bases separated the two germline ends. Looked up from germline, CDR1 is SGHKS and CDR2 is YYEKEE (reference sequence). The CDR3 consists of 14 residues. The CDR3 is CASSLLDSRYEQYF. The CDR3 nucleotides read TGTGCCAGCAGCTTGTTGGACAGTCGGTACGAGCAGTACTTC.

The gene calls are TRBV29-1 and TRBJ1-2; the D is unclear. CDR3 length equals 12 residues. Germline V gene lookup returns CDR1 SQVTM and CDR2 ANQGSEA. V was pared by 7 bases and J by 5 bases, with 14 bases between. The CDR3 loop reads CSAQEENYGYTF. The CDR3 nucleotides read TGCAGCGCCCAGGAAGAAAATTATGGCTACACCTTC.

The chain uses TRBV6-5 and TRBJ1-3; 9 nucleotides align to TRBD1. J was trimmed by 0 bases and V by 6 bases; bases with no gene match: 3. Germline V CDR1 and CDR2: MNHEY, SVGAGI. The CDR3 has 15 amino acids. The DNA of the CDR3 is TGTGCCAGCAGCCGGACAGGGGACTCTGGAAACACCATATATTTT. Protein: CASSRTGDSGNTIYF.

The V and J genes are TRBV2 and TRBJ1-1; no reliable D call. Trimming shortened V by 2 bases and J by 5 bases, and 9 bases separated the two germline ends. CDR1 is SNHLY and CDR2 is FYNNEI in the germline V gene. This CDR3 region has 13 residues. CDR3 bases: TGTGCCAGCAGTGAAAACCAGGCAACTGAAGCTTTCTTT. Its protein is CASSENQATEAFF.

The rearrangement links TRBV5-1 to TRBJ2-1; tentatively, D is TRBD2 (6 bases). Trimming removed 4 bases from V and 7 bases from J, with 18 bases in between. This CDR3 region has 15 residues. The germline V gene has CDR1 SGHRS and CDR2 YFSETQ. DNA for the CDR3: TGCGCCAGCAGCGTGACTAGGGGCCAGGGAAATGAGCAGTTCTTC. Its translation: CASSVTRGQGNEQFF.

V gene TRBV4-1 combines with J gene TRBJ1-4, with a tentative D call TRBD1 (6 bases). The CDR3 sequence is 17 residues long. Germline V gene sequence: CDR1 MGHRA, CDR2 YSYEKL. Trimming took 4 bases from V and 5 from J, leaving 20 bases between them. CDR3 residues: CASSPTGFGFGNEKLFF. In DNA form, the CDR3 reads TGCGCCAGCAGCCCTACAGGGTTCGGCTTCGGAAATGAAAAACTGTTTTTT.

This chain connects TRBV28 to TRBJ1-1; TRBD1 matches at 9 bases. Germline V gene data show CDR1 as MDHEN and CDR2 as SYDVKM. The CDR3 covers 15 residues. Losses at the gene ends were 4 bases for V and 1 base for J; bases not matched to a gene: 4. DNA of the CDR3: TGTGCCAGCAGTTGGGACAGGGACGCGAACACTGAAGCTTTCTTT. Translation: CASSWDRDANTEAFF. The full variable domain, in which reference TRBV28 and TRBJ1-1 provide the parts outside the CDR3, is DVKVTQSSRYLVKRTGEKVFLECVQDMDHENMFWYRQDPGLGLRLIYFSYDVKMKEKGDIPEGYSVSREKKERFSLILESASTNQTSMYLCASSWDRDANTEAFFGQGTRLTVV.

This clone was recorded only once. Written as DNA, the CDR3 is TGTGCCAGCAGCGTACAGGGCTCTGGGGCCAACGTCCTGACTTTC. Encoded protein: CASSVQGSGANVLTF. The chain recombines TRBV9 with TRBJ2-6; D is possibly TRBD1 (5 bases). V lost 1 base, J lost 0 bases, and 5 bases lay in between. The CDR3 has 15 residues. CDR1 is SGDLS and CDR2 is YYNGEE in the germline V gene.

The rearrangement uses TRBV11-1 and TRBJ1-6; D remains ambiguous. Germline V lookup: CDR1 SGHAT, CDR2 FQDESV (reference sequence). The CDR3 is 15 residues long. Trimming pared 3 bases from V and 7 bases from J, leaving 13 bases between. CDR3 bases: TGTGCCAGCAGCTTGACCAGGAATACAAATTCACCCCTCCACTTT. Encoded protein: CASSLTRNTNSPLHF.

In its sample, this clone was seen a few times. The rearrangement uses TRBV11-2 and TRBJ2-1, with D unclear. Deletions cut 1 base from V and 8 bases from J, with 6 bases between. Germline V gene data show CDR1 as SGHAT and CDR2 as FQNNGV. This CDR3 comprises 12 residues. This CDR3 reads CASSLVEDEQFF. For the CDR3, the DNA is TGTGCCAGCAGCTTAGTTGAGGATGAGCAGTTCTTC.

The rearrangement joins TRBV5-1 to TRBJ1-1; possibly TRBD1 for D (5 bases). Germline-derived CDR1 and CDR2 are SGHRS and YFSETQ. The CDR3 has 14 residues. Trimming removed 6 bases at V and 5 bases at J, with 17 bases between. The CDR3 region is CASKQAGSGTEAFF. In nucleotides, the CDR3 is TGCGCCAGCAAGCAAGCAGGCTCAGGGACTGAAGCTTTCTTT.

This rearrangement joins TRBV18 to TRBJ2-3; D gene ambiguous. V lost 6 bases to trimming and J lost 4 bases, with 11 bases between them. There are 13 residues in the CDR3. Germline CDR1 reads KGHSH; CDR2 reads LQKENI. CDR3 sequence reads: CASSPGEADTQYF. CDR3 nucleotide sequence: TGTGCCAGCTCGCCTGGAGAAGCAGATACGCAGTATTTT.

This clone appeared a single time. CDR3 amino acids: CASSLDSYSGNTIYF. In DNA, the CDR3 is TGTGCCAGCAGCCTCGACAGCTACTCTGGAAACACCATATATTTT. The rearrangement uses TRBV9 and TRBJ1-3; tentatively, D is TRBD1 (5 bases). Trimming took 4 bases from V and 0 from J, leaving 11 bases between them. The CDR3 is 15 amino acids. Germline lookup yields CDR1 SGDLS and CDR2 YYNGEE.

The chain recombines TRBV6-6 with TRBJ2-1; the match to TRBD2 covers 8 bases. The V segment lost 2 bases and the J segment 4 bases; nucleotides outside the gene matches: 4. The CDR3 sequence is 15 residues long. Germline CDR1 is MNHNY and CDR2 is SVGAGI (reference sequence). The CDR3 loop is CASSYEGLDYNEQFF. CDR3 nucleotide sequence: TGTGCCAGCAGTTACGAGGGACTAGATTACAATGAGCAGTTCTTC.

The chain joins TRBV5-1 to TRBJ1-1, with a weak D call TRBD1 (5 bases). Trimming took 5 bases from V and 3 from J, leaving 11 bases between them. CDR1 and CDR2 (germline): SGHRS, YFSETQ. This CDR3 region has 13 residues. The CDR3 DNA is TGCGCCAGCAGTGATGGGGCGGACACTGAAGCTTTCTTT. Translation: CASSDGADTEAFF.

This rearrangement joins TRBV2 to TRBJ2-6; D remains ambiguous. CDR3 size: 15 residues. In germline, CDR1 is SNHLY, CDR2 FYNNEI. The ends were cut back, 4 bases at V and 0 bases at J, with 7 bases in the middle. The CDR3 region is CASSAGPSGANVLTF. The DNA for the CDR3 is TGTGCCAGCAGTGCTGGGCCCTCTGGGGCCAACGTCCTGACTTTC.

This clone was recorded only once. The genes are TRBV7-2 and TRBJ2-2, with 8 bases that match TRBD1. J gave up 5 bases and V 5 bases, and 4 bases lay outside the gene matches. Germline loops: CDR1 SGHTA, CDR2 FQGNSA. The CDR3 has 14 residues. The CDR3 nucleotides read TGTGCCAGCAGCCCATGGACAGGGACCGGGGAGCTGTTTTTT. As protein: CASSPWTGTGELFF. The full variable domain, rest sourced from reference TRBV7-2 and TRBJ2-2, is GAGVSQSPSNKVTEKGKDVELRCDPISGHTALYWYRQSLGQGLEFLIYFQGNSAPDKSGLPSDRFSAERTGGSVSTLTIQRTQQEDSAVYLCASSPWTGTGELFFGEGSRLTVL.

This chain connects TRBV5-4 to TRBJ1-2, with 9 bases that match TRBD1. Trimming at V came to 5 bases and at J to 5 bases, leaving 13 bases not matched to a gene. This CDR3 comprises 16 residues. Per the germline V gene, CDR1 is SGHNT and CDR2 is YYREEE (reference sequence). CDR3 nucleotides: TGTGCCAGCAGACCACCGGGACAGGGTTCGGAATATGGCTACACCTTC. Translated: CASRPPGQGSEYGYTF.

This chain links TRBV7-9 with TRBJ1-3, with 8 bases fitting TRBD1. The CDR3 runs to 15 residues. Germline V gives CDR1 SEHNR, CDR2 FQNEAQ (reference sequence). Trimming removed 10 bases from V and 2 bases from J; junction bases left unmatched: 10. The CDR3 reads CATDSRGLPGNTIYF. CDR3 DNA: TGTGCCACCGACTCCAGGGGGCTCCCTGGAAACACCATATATTTT.

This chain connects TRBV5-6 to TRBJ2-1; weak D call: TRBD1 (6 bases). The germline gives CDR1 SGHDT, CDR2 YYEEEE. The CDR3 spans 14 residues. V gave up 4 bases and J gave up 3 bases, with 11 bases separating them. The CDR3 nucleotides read TGTGCCAGCAGCGGGGGCGGGTTCTACAATGAGCAGTTCTTC. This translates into CASSGGGFYNEQFF.

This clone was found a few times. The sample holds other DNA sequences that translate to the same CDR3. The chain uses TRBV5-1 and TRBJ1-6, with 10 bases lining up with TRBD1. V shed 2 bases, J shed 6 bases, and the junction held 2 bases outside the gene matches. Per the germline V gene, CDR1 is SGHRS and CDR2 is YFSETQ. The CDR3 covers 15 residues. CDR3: CASSFGQGVNSPLHF. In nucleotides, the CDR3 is TGCGCCAGCAGCTTTGGACAGGGGGTTAATTCACCCCTCCACTTT.

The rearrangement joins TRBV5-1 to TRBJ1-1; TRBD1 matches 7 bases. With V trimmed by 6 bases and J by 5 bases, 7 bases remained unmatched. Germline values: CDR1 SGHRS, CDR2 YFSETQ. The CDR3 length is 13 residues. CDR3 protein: CASIGQDLTEAFF. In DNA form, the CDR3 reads TGCGCCAGCATCGGACAGGATCTTACTGAAGCTTTCTTT.

The CDR3 DNA follows: TGTGCCAGCAGTCGGAGGGGTCTCGAGCAGTACGTC. It translates to CASSRRGLEQYV. V gene TRBV28 combines with J gene TRBJ2-7; perhaps TRBD2 as D (6 bases). The CDR3 is made up of 12 amino acids. The germline V gene has CDR1 MDHEN and CDR2 SYDVKM. V gave up 5 bases and J gave up 6 bases, with 11 bases separating them.

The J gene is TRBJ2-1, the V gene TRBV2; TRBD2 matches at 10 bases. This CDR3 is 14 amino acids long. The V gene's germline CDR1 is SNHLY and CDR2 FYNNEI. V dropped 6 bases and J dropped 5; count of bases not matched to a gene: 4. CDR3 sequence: CASSRTSGDNEQFF. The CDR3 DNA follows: TGTGCCAGCAGCCGGACTAGCGGAGACAATGAGCAGTTCTTC. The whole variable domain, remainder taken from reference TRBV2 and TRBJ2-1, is EPEVTQTPSHQVTQMGQEVILRCVPISNHLYFYWYRQILGQKVEFLVSFYNNEISEKSEIFDDQFSVERPDGSNFTLKIRSTKLEDSAMYFCASSRTSGDNEQFFGPGTRLTVL.

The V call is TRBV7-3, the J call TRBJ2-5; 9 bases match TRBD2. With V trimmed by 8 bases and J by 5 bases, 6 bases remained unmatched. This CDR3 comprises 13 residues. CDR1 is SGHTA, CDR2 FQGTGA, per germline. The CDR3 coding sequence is TGTGCCAGCTCCTGGACTAGCGAGGAGACCCAGTACTTC. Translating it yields CASSWTSEETQYF.

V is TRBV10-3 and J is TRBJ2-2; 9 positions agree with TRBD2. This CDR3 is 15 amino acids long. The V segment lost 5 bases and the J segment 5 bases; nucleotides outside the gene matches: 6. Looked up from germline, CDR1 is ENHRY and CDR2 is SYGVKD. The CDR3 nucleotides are TGTGCCATCAGTTTAGCGGGAGTAGGGACCGGGGAGCTGTTTTTT. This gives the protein CAISLAGVGTGELFF.

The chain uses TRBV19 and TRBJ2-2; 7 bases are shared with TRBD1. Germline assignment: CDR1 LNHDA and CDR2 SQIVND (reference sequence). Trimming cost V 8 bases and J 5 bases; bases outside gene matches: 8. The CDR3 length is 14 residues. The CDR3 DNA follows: TGTGCCAGTGATCCGGGACAGAGAACCGGGGAGCTGTTTTTT. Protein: CASDPGQRTGELFF. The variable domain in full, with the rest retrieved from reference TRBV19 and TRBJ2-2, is DGGITQSPKYLFRKEGQNVTLSCEQNLNHDAMYWYRQDPGQGLRLIYYSQIVNDFQKGDIAEGYSVSREKKESFPLTVTSAQKNPTAFYLCASDPGQRTGELFFGEGSRLTVL.

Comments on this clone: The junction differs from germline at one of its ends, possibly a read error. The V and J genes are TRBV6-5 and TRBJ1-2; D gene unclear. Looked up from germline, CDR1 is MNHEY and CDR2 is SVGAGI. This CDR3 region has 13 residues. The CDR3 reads CASSYMRNYGHTF. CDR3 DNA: TGTGCCAGCAGTTACATGAGAAACTATGGCCACACCTTC.

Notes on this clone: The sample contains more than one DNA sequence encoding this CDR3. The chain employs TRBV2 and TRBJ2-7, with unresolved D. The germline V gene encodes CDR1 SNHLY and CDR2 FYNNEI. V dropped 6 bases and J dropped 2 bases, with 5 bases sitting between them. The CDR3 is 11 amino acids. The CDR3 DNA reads TGTGCCAGCAGCTATACCTACGAGCAGTACTTC. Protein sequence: CASSYTYEQYF.

The CDR3 here is CAGQGAQPQHF. The CDR3, as DNA: TGCGCCGGACAGGGGGCTCAGCCCCAGCATTTT. The chain carries TRBV23-1 and TRBJ1-5, with TRBD1 identical over 11 bases. TRBV23-1 is an ORF for which the function is uncertain. The junction had 0 bases not matched to a gene; V was cut back by 11 bases and J by 6 bases. CDR3 length equals 11 residues.